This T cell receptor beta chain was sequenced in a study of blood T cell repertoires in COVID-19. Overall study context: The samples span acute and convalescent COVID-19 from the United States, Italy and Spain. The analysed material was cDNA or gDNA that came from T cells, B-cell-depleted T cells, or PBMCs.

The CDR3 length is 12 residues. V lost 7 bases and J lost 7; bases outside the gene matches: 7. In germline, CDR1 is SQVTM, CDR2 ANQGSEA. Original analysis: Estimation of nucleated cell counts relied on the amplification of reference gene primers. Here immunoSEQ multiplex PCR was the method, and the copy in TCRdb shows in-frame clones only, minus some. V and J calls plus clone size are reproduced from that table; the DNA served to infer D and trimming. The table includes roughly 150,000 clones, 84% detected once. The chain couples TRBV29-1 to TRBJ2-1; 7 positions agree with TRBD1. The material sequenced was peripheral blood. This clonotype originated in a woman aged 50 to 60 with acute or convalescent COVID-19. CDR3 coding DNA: TGCAGCGCCGACAGGGCTGGGAATGAGCAGTTCTTC. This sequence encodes CSADRAGNEQFF.